This T cell receptor (beta chain) was retrieved from a study of blood T cells in healthy people across ages. The donors, all healthy, were Caucasians living in Russia, aged about 6 to 90. Peripheral blood samples of 9 to 10 milliliters were drawn from each donor. This clonotype turned up a few times. It was with a sample-barcoded 5' primer and a J-beta primer mix that a second PCR of about 7 to 12 cycles was run. TCRdb itself ran the 5' RACE reads through MiXCR, one entry per CDR3 protein. The repertoire has roughly 900,000 distinct CDR3 sequences, under 35% of them found once; the top ten carry around 15%. From germline, CDR1 is SGHNT and CDR2 YENEEA. The trim removed 3 bases at V and 4 bases at J, leaving 5 bases unmatched. This CDR3 has 15 amino acids.

Sequences were obtained from blood. The origin of this receptor is an elderly woman in good health. This sequence joins TRBV11-3 and TRBJ1-4; 7 bases match TRBD1. The CDR3 DNA is TGTGCCAGCAGCTTCACGACAGGGAGTAATGAAAAACTGTTTTTT. It codes for CASSFTTGSNEKLFF.